Here is one T cell receptor beta chain with its context. Its target is not known. Unique-molecular-identifier-tagged TCR beta cDNA libraries were used. About 500,000 cDNA molecules were obtained from 1 to 10 million T cells. TCRdb re-called the PCR reads through MiXCR, storing one row per CDR3 protein. The table lists hundreds of thousands of distinct CDR3 sequences, more than 50% of them singletons, with about 11% in the top ten. This specimen comes from a study of post-analysis software for immune sequencing data. V was cut by 5 bases and J by 4 bases, with 18 bases left in between. The CDR3 runs 16 residues. Study-wide findings and caveats: Significantly lower normalized Chao1 diversity was seen in multiple sclerosis patients than in controls. Those samples that were prepared in the same batch co-clustered strongly by F measure. Patients showed TRBV5-6, TRBV5-1 and TRBV20-1 among four to six TRBV segments more frequent than in controls.

Sequenced sample: blood. The chain is built from TRBV12-3 or TRBV12-4 and TRBJ1-5; perhaps TRBD1 as D (5 bases). The sequence came from a girl aged 2 to 10 with multiple sclerosis. The CDR3 DNA reads as TGTGCCAGCAGTACCACCTCGACAGTCTCGAATCAGCCCCAGCATTTT. The encoded protein is CASSTTSTVSNQPQHF.